These T cell receptor beta chains were read from a single sample in a study of Ad26.COV2.S vaccination and SARS-CoV-2 variants. The data were produced by immunoSEQ multiplex PCR, yet TCRdb's version contains in-frame clones alone and is incomplete. The table records about 350,000 clones, roughly 85% of them present only once. The specimen comprised peripheral blood, sampled in a trial of Ad26.COV2.S vaccine versus placebo. The origin of the receptors is a person aged 18 to 65 who received the Ad26.COV2.S COVID-19 vaccine or a placebo. CDR3s include the opening cysteine and the closing phenylalanine or tryptophan. D genes are given only for firm matches. The size entry is marked missing in some rows and otherwise reads once, few, many or a size class.

D gene: -
V gene: TRBV4-1
clone size: -
J gene: TRBJ2-5
CDR3 length: 13
CDR3 DNA: TGCGCCAGCAGTTTAGGAGTTCAAGAGACCCAGTACTTC
CDR3 protein: CASSLGVQETQYF

D gene: -
V gene: TRBV5-6
clone size: -
J gene: TRBJ1-1
CDR3 length: 14
CDR3 DNA: TGTGCCAGCAGCTTTCTATGGGGGAACACTGAAGCTTTCTTT
CDR3 protein: CASSFLWGNTEAFF

D gene: -
V gene: TRBV3-1/TRBV3-2
clone size: -
J gene: TRBJ2-7
CDR3 length: 11
CDR3 DNA: TGTGCCAGCAGCCTGGCTGACGAGCAGTACTTC
CDR3 protein: CASSLADEQYF

D gene: TRBD2
V gene: TRBV4-3
clone size: -
J gene: TRBJ2-7
CDR3 length: 17
CDR3 DNA: TGCGCCAGCAGCCAAGGTCTGTGGACTAGCGATGATGAAGAGCAGTACTTC
CDR3 protein: CASSQGLWTSDDEEQYF

D gene: -
V gene: TRBV6-5
clone size: -
J gene: TRBJ2-5
CDR3 length: 15
CDR3 DNA: TGTGCCAGCAGCTCCCTCCAGGGGGGCCAAGAGACCCAGTACTTC
CDR3 protein: CASSSLQGGQETQYF

D gene: TRBD1
V gene: TRBV6-6
clone size: -
J gene: TRBJ1-5
CDR3 length: 16
CDR3 DNA: TGTGCCAGCAGAACCACAGGACAGGGAGGGAATCAGCCCCAGCATTTT
CDR3 protein: CASRTTGQGGNQPQHF

D gene: TRBD2
V gene: TRBV7-8
clone size: -
J gene: TRBJ2-2
CDR3 length: 19
CDR3 DNA: TGTGCCAGCAGCCGAACGGGACTAGCGGGGGGAACGAACACCGGGGAGCTGTTTTTT
CDR3 protein: CASSRTGLAGGTNTGELFF

D gene: -
V gene: TRBV7-2
clone size: -
J gene: TRBJ2-5
CDR3 length: 15
CDR3 DNA: TGTGCCAGCAGCTACGATTACGGGGGCTCAGAGACCCAGTACTTC
CDR3 protein: CASSYDYGGSETQYF

D gene: -
V gene: TRBV11-3
clone size: -
J gene: TRBJ2-2
CDR3 length: 12
CDR3 DNA: TGTGCCAGCAGCATACACACCGGGGAGCTGTTTTTT
CDR3 protein: CASSIHTGELFF

D gene: -
V gene: TRBV27
clone size: -
J gene: TRBJ2-7
CDR3 length: 15
CDR3 DNA: TGTGCCAGCAGTCCGGACTCCAGACTACGGCCCGAGCAGTACTTC
CDR3 protein: CASSPDSRLRPEQYF

D gene: -
V gene: TRBV15
clone size: -
J gene: TRBJ2-5
CDR3 length: 15
CDR3 DNA: TGTGCCACCAGCAGAGATCGGGCAGCCCAAGAGACCCAGTACTTC
CDR3 protein: CATSRDRAAQETQYF

D gene: -
V gene: TRBV7-2
clone size: -
J gene: TRBJ2-3
CDR3 length: 14
CDR3 DNA: TGTGCCAGCAGCTTAGGAAGGGGCAGGGATACGCAGTATTTT
CDR3 protein: CASSLGRGRDTQYF

D gene: -
V gene: TRBV9
clone size: -
J gene: TRBJ1-2
CDR3 length: 13
CDR3 DNA: TGTGCCAGGGGGGAGGACACCAACTATGGCTACACCTTC
CDR3 protein: CARGEDTNYGYTF

D gene: TRBD1
V gene: TRBV12-3/TRBV12-4
clone size: -
J gene: TRBJ1-4
CDR3 length: 13
CDR3 DNA: TGTGCCAGCAGGGGGACAGGAGATGAAAAACTGTTTTTT
CDR3 protein: CASRGTGDEKLFF

D gene: -
V gene: TRBV7-9
clone size: -
J gene: TRBJ2-5
CDR3 length: 14
CDR3 DNA: TGTGCCAGCAGCTTAGCAGGCCTCGGAGAGACCCAGTACTTC
CDR3 protein: CASSLAGLGETQYF

D gene: -
V gene: TRBV6-5
clone size: -
J gene: TRBJ2-1
CDR3 length: 12
CDR3 DNA: TGTGCCAGCAGCCCGGCTAGAAATGAGCAGTTCTTC
CDR3 protein: CASSPARNEQFF

D gene: TRBD2
V gene: TRBV4-1
clone size: -
J gene: TRBJ2-1
CDR3 length: 16
CDR3 DNA: TGCGCCAGCAGCCAAGAAGGGACTAGGTCTGGCAATGAGCAGTTCTTC
CDR3 protein: CASSQEGTRSGNEQFF

D gene: -
V gene: TRBV4-3
clone size: -
J gene: TRBJ2-2
CDR3 length: 15
CDR3 DNA: TGCGCCAGCAGCCAAGAGGGTGATTGGGCCGGGGAGCTGTTTTTT
CDR3 protein: CASSQEGDWAGELFF

D gene: TRBD1
V gene: TRBV2
clone size: -
J gene: TRBJ2-3
CDR3 length: 15
CDR3 DNA: TGTGCCAGCAGTTTCCGGGACAGGGGACCCGATACGCAGTATTTT
CDR3 protein: CASSFRDRGPDTQYF

D gene: -
V gene: TRBV4-1
clone size: -
J gene: TRBJ1-5
CDR3 length: 17
CDR3 DNA: TGCGCCAGCAGCCAAGATAATTCCGCCAGCTACAATCAGCCCCAGCATTTT
CDR3 protein: CASSQDNSASYNQPQHF

D gene: -
V gene: TRBV30
clone size: -
J gene: TRBJ1-5
CDR3 length: 13
CDR3 DNA: TGTGCCTGGAGTGTGGGGGGCAATCAGCCCCAGCATTTT
CDR3 protein: CAWSVGGNQPQHF

D gene: TRBD1
V gene: TRBV18
clone size: -
J gene: TRBJ2-6
CDR3 length: 17
CDR3 DNA: TGTGCCAGCTCATCACAGACAGGGTTCTCTGGGGCCAACGTCCTGACTTTC
CDR3 protein: CASSSQTGFSGANVLTF

D gene: -
V gene: TRBV27
clone size: -
J gene: TRBJ2-7
CDR3 length: 15
CDR3 DNA: TGTGCCAGCAGTTTATCGGCAGAGGGGAGGAAAGAGCAGTACTTC
CDR3 protein: CASSLSAEGRKEQYF

D gene: -
V gene: TRBV10-3
clone size: -
J gene: TRBJ2-7
CDR3 length: 14
CDR3 DNA: TGTGCCATCAGTGAAGCGGGTAGCTCCTACGAGCAGTACTTC
CDR3 protein: CAISEAGSSYEQYF

D gene: -
V gene: TRBV7-6
clone size: -
J gene: TRBJ2-5
CDR3 length: 12
CDR3 DNA: TGTGCCAGCAGCCCCAGTGGTGAGACCCAGTACTTC
CDR3 protein: CASSPSGETQYF

D gene: -
V gene: TRBV4-1
clone size: many
J gene: TRBJ2-7
CDR3 length: 15
CDR3 DNA: TGCGCCAGCAGCCAAGTTCCGGGGAGCTCCTACGAGCAGTACTTC
CDR3 protein: CASSQVPGSSYEQYF

D gene: TRBD2
V gene: TRBV10-1
clone size: -
J gene: TRBJ2-3
CDR3 length: 18
CDR3 DNA: TGCGCCAGCAGTGAGTCCGTGACTAGCGGGGTGAGCACAGATACGCAGTATTTT
CDR3 protein: CASSESVTSGVSTDTQYF

D gene: TRBD1
V gene: TRBV3-1/TRBV3-2
clone size: -
J gene: TRBJ2-2
CDR3 length: 15
CDR3 DNA: TGTGCCAGCAGCCCCCGGGACAGGGGGGGCGGGGAGCTGTTTTTT
CDR3 protein: CASSPRDRGGGELFF

D gene: -
V gene: TRBV9
clone size: -
J gene: TRBJ2-5
CDR3 length: 16
CDR3 DNA: TGTGCCAGCAGCCCCGCCGGTCTGGGGAACCGAGAGACCCAGTACTTC
CDR3 protein: CASSPAGLGNRETQYF